This passage covers 20 T cell receptor beta chains from one sample sequenced in a study of neurological immune-mediated disorders (dated by TCRdb to between 2019 and 2020). Library prep was done by 5' RACE. Sequencing took place on an Illumina HiSeq 2500. The public sequencing data were trimmed at Q25 with fastp and processed into clonotypes with MiXCR by TCRdb, which kept only in-frame beta chains. Rows merge per CDR3 protein into single entries with the most common DNA and genes. The sample table contains under 90,000 distinct CDR3 sequences; only one count was recorded for 10% of them. The top ten clonotypes cover about 1.8% of the sample. The specimen was PBMCs. These receptors were obtained from a man in his forties in good health.

Many counts were recorded for this clonotype. This rearrangement joins TRBV5-1 to TRBJ1-4, with 7 bases fitting TRBD1. Germline-derived CDR1 and CDR2 are SGHRS and YFSETQ. The CDR3 length is 14 residues. V shed 4 bases, J shed 4 bases, and the junction held 4 bases outside the gene matches. CDR3 loop: CASSPRDSNEKLFF. CDR3 in DNA: TGCGCCAGCAGCCCCCGGGACAGTAATGAAAAACTGTTTTTT.

At least ten counts were recorded for this clonotype. The chain has TRBV29-1 and TRBJ2-7; D call uncertain. Germline CDR1 is SQVTM and CDR2 is ANQGSEA. V was cut by 3 bases and J by 9 bases, with 18 bases left in between. The CDR3 loop spans 13 amino acids. CDR3: CSVEGGGVEGQYF. CDR3 DNA: TGCAGCGTTGAGGGCGGTGGGGTTGAAGGGCAGTACTTC.

This clonotype was seen repeatedly, ten times or more. The chain recombines TRBV5-6 with TRBJ2-5; D not resolved. CDR1 is SGHDT, CDR2 YYEEEE, per germline. The CDR3 is made up of 11 amino acids. V lost 3 bases and J lost 0, with 0 bases in between. CDR3 protein: CASSYQETQYF. In DNA form, the CDR3 reads TGTGCCAGCAGCTACCAAGAGACCCAGTACTTC.

The sample holds many counts of this clonotype. The CDR3 coding sequence is TGCAGCGTTGTCAGTGCGGGCGAGCAGTACTTC. Translation gives CSVVSAGEQYF. The gene calls are TRBV29-1 and TRBJ2-7; a possible D gene is TRBD2 (5 bases). Per germline, CDR1 SQVTM and CDR2 ANQGSEA. There are 11 residues in the CDR3. The V and J ends lost 4 bases and 6 bases respectively, with 10 bases between them.

This clonotype has a count of ten or more. The chain recombines TRBV3-1 with TRBJ2-2; unclear D gene. The CDR3 length is 19 residues. V was cut by 0 bases and J by 0 bases, with 17 bases left in between. Per the germline V gene, CDR1 is LGHDT and CDR2 is YNNKEL (reference sequence). The CDR3: CASSQDTSRVRANTGELFF. Written as DNA, the CDR3 is TGTGCCAGCAGCCAAGATACGAGCCGTGTACGGGCGAACACCGGGGAGCTGTTTTTT.

This clonotype was detected many times. J is TRBJ2-1 and V is TRBV24-1; D might be TRBD1 (6 bases). The CDR3 loop spans 16 amino acids. V shed 3 bases and J shed 7 bases, with 18 bases lying between them. The germline CDR1 and CDR2 sequences are KGHDR and SFDVKD. CDR3 sequence (DNA): TGTGCCACCAGTGATCCTGGAAAAGGGACAAGAAATGAGCAGTTCTTC. Protein: CATSDPGKGTRNEQFF.

This clonotype came up many times. V and J are TRBV11-2 and TRBJ2-7, with unresolved D. The CDR3 is made up of 14 amino acids. The germline V gene has CDR1 SGHAT and CDR2 FQNNGV. V was shortened by 1 base and J by 3 bases, with 10 bases between the two germline ends. The CDR3 coding sequence is TGTGCCAGCAGCTTAGGACCAAATCGCTACGAGCAGTACTTC. This codes for CASSLGPNRYEQYF.

This clonotype was detected many times. This rearrangement joins TRBV27 to TRBJ2-7; D remains ambiguous. The CDR3 has 14 amino acids. From germline, CDR1 is MNHEY and CDR2 SMNVEV (reference sequence). Trimming pared 5 bases from V and 0 bases from J, leaving 11 bases between. In nucleotides, the CDR3 is TGTGCCAGCAGTCCAACCGGGTCCTCCTACGAGCAGTACTTC. Translation: CASSPTGSSYEQYF.

Ten or more counts support this clonotype. The chain employs TRBV7-2 and TRBJ1-4, with D unclear. Germline loops: CDR1 SGHTA, CDR2 FQGNSA. The length of the CDR3 is 15 residues. The ends were cut back, 1 base at V and 8 bases at J, with 14 bases in the middle. The DNA for the CDR3 is TGTGCCAGCAGCTTAGGCGACGTGTTTGGGGAAAAACTGTTTTTT. Its translation: CASSLGDVFGEKLFF.

Ten or more counts support this clonotype. The CDR3: CASSLGAGLATEQYF. CDR3 DNA: TGCGCCAGCAGCTTAGGGGCGGGACTAGCGACCGAGCAGTACTTC. This rearrangement joins TRBV5-1 to TRBJ2-7; 10 nucleotides line up with TRBD2. V was clipped by 2 bases and J by 6 bases; unmatched bases: 8. The CDR3 is 15 amino acids. The V gene's germline CDR1 is SGHRS and CDR2 YFSETQ.

The gene calls are TRBV5-1 and TRBJ2-7; tentative D call: TRBD2 (6 bases). The CDR3 totals 13 residues. Germline loops: CDR1 SGHRS, CDR2 YFSETQ. V shed 4 bases and J shed 2 bases, with 10 bases lying between them. CDR3 nucleotides: TGCGCCAGCAGCGGAGGGACCCCCTACGAGCAGTACTTC. Amino acids: CASSGGTPYEQYF.

This clonotype was picked up many times. This chain uses TRBV27 with TRBJ1-1; D not resolved. The CDR3 is 14 amino acids. Germline CDR1 reads MNHEY; CDR2 reads SMNVEV (reference sequence). Trimming removed 6 bases at V and 3 bases at J, with 14 bases between. CDR3 sequence (DNA): TGTGCCAGCAGGCTTTCGTTTCCAGACACTGAAGCTTTCTTT. It is translated as CASRLSFPDTEAFF.

There are many counts of this clonotype. V usage is TRBV29-1 and J usage is TRBJ2-1; unclear D gene. CDR3 size: 13 residues. V gave up 6 bases and J gave up 6 bases, with 15 bases separating them. Germline-derived CDR1 and CDR2 are SQVTM and ANQGSEA. The chain's CDR3 is CSVPAPPGNEQFF. CDR3 sequence (DNA): TGCAGCGTCCCCGCCCCTCCCGGCAATGAGCAGTTCTTC.

This clonotype was seen at least ten times. The CDR3 sequence is CASSLETSGIKTQYF. The CDR3 DNA reads as TGTGCCAGCAGCTTAGAGACTAGCGGGATCAAGACCCAGTACTTC. This rearrangement joins TRBV7-9 to TRBJ2-5; 11 positions match TRBD2. This CDR3 spans 15 amino acids. Losses at the gene ends were 1 base for V and 6 bases for J; bases not matched to a gene: 4. In germline, CDR1 is SEHNR, CDR2 FQNEAQ (reference sequence).

This clonotype was counted many times. The gene calls are TRBV25-1 and TRBJ1-2; D is undetermined. CDR1 is MGHDK, CDR2 SYGVNS, per germline. CDR3 size: 14 residues. V shed 4 bases and J shed 4 bases, with 13 bases lying between them. Here the CDR3 DNA reads TGTGCCAGCAGTGGCCAAACACTTTTCTATGGCTACACCTTC. Translating it yields CASSGQTLFYGYTF.

At least ten counts were recorded for this clonotype. This sequence joins TRBV12-3 or TRBV12-4 and TRBJ2-5; TRBD2 is a possible D gene (7 bases). V was shortened by 6 bases and J by 5 bases, with 16 bases between the two germline ends. The CDR3 contains 14 residues. Written as DNA, the CDR3 is TGTGCCAGCAGGCCGGGGGGCGCGATGGAGACCCAGTACTTC. Translating gives CASRPGGAMETQYF.

This clonotype was counted ten times or more. The rearrangement links TRBV21-1 to TRBJ2-3; the D call of TRBD1 is as the table states it, not checked on the DNA. TRBV21-1 is described as a pseudogene. This CDR3 spans 16 amino acids. In DNA form, the CDR3 reads TGTGCCAGCAACCGAGGGAGCAGGGAAAACACAGATACGCAGTATTTT. Amino acid sequence: CASNRGSRENTDTQYF.

This clonotype was seen at least ten times. This chain uses TRBV2 with TRBJ1-1; a weak D match, TRBD1 (6 bases). CDR1 SNHLY and CDR2 FYNNEI come from the germline V gene. The V gene lost 2 bases and the J gene lost 0 bases, with 10 bases spanning the gap. The CDR3 loop spans 15 amino acids. The CDR3 is CASSEQGLLNTEAFF. The DNA of the CDR3 is TGTGCCAGCAGTGAACAGGGGCTCTTGAACACTGAAGCTTTCTTT.

This clonotype appeared many times. The CDR3 coding sequence is TGTGCCAGCAGTTTGGGCGGGACTAGCGACAATGAGCAGTTCTTC. This codes for CASSLGGTSDNEQFF. The V and J genes are TRBV12-3 or TRBV12-4 and TRBJ2-1; 10 bases match TRBD2. This CDR3 has 15 amino acids. V was pared by 3 bases and J by 5 bases, with 4 bases of the junction left unmatched.

Many counts were recorded for this clonotype. This chain links TRBV3-1 with TRBJ2-7; no clear D. Germline V lookup: CDR1 LGHDT, CDR2 YNNKEL (reference sequence). Trimming stripped 0 bases from V and 2 bases from J, with 11 bases between. The length of the CDR3 is 15 residues. The CDR3 protein is CASSQENHPAYEQYF. DNA of the CDR3: TGTGCCAGCAGCCAAGAGAACCACCCCGCCTACGAGCAGTACTTC.